Described below is a single T cell receptor (beta chain) sequence and its context. Its cognate antigen is unknown. This entry belongs to a study of CD8 T cells in Susac syndrome. The wider study: Among the Susac syndrome patients who underwent sequencing, about 6 had clinically active disease, while about 8 of them were in remission. Study findings and constraints: In total CD8+ repertoires, more than 15 Susac-specific public clones were found, and CD8+ TEMRA repertoires had a few.

A quantity of roughly 0.5 to 1 ug RNA underwent reverse transcription using random hexamers. TCRdb passed the immunoSEQ multiplex PCR reads through MiXCR, listing each CDR3 protein once. The sample holds roughly 110,000 distinct CDR3 sequences, roughly 94% seen once. This TCR derives from a human donor with Susac syndrome. Sample: CD8+ T cells from PBMCs.

In DNA form, the CDR3 reads TGTGCCAGCAGCCAAGATATCAGGAACACTGAAGCTTTCTTT. Its protein product is CASSQDIRNTEAFF. The chain carries TRBV4-2 and TRBJ1-1; no firm D call. The ends were cut back, 0 bases at V and 1 base at J, with 6 bases in the middle. From germline, CDR1 is LGHNA and CDR2 YNFKEQ. There are 14 residues in the CDR3.